This T cell receptor beta chain stems from a study of cytomegalovirus exposure and HLA in healthy donors. Whole-study findings and limits: Later analysis identified 16,000 or so TCR beta sequences associated with HLA alleles, using a false discovery rate threshold of 0.05. As immune exposure information, only CMV serostatus was available.

Of note for this clone: Its antigen is unidentified.

PCR primers comprised 60 Vbeta and 13 Jbeta primers. Original processing notes: Unique TCR beta chains numbered around 80 million in a later analysis, with about 9.9 million shared. TCRdb's copy holds only in-frame clones and misses some; the assay was immunoSEQ multiplex PCR. The DNA was the basis for D and trimming; V, J and clone size are from that table. The sample yields around 150,000 clones, around three quarters seen once. The sequence was obtained from a man aged 35 to 55 in good health and CMV-seropositive. Sample: PBMCs.

In DNA form, the CDR3 reads TGTGCCAGCAGCGTAGGAGGGTACTACTCTGGAAACACCATATATTTT. It translates to CASSVGGYYSGNTIYF. This chain uses TRBV7-8 with TRBJ1-3; D is undetermined. With 5 bases removed from V and 0 bases from J, the gap between germline ends came to 14 bases. This CDR3 contains 16 residues. Germline CDR1 SGHVS, CDR2 FQNEAQ.